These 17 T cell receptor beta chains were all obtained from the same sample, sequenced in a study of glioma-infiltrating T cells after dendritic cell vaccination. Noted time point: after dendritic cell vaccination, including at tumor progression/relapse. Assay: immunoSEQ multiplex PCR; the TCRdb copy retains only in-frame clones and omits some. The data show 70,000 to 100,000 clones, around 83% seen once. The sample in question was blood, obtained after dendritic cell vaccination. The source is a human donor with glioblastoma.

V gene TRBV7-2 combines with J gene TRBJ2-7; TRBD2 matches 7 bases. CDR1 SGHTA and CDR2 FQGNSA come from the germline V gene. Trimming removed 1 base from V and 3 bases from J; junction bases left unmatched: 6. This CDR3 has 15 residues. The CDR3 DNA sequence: TGTGCCAGCAGCTTAGGTGGCGGGGGTTACTACGAGCAGTACTTC. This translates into CASSLGGGGYYEQYF.

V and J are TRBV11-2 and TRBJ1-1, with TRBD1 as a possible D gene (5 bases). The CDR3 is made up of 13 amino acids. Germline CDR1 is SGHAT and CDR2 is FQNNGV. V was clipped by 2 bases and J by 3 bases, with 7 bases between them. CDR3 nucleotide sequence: TGTGCCAGCAGCTTATTCAGGGACACTGAAGCTTTCTTT. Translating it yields CASSLFRDTEAFF.

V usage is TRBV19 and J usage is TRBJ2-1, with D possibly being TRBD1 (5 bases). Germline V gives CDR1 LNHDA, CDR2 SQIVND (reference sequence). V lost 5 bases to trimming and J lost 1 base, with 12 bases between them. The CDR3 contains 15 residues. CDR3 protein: CASSSRPGSYNEQFF. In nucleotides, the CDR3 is TGTGCCAGTAGTTCCCGCCCAGGGTCCTACAATGAGCAGTTCTTC.

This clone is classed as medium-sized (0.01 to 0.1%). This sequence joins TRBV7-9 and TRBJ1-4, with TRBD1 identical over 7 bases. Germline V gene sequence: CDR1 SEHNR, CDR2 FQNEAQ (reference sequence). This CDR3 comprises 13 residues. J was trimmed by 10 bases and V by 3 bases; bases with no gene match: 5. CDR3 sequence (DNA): TGTGCCAGCAGCTTTAGACAGGGAGGAAAACTGTTTTTT. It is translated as CASSFRQGGKLFF.

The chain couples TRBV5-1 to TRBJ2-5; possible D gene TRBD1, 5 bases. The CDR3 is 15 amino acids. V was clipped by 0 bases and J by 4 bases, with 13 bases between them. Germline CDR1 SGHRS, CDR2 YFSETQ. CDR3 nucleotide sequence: TGCGCCAGCAGCTTGGTCCAGGGAAGGGGAGAGACCCAGTACTTC. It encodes CASSLVQGRGETQYF.

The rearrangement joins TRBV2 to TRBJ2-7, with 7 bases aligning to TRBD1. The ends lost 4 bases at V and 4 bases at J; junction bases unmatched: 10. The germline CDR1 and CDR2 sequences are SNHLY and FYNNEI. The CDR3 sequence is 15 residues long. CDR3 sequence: CASSVGRGLGYEQYF. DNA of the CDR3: TGTGCCAGCAGTGTGGGCAGGGGGTTAGGGTACGAGCAGTACTTC. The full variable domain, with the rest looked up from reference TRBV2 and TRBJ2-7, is EPEVTQTPSHQVTQMGQEVILRCVPISNHLYFYWYRQILGQKVEFLVSFYNNEISEKSEIFDDQFSVERPDGSNFTLKIRSTKLEDSAMYFCASSVGRGLGYEQYFGPGTRLTVT.

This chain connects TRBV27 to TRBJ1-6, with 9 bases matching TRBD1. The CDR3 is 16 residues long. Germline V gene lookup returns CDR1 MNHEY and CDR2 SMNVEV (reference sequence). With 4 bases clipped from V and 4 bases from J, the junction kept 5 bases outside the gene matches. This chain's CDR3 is CASSSVGTGYNSPLHF. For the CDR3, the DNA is TGTGCCAGCAGTTCAGTCGGGACAGGGTATAATTCACCCCTCCACTTT.

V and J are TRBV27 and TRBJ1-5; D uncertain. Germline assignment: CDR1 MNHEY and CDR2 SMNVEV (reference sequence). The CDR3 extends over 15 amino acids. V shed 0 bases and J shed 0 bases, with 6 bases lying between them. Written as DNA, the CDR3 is TGTGCCAGCAGTTTATCTCAGGATAGCAATCAGCCCCAGCATTTT. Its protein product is CASSLSQDSNQPQHF.

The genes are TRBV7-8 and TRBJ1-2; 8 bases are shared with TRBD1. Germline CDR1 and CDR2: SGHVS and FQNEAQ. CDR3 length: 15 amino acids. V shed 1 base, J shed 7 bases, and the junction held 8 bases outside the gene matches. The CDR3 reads CASSLGQGADPGYTF. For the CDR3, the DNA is TGTGCCAGCAGCTTAGGGCAGGGGGCCGATCCTGGCTACACCTTC.

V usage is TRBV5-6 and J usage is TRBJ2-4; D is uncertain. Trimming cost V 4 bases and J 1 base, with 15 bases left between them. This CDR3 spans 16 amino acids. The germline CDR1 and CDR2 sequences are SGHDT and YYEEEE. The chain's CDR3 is CASSPNVAGAKNIQYF. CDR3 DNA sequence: TGTGCCAGCAGCCCAAACGTAGCCGGTGCCAAAAACATTCAGTACTTC.

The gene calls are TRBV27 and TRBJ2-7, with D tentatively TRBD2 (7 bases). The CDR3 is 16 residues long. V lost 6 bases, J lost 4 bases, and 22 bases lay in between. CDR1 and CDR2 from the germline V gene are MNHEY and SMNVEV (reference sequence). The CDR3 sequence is CASSTRGAPTYYEQYF. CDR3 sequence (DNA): TGTGCCAGCAGCACCCGGGGGGCCCCGACCTATTACGAGCAGTACTTC.

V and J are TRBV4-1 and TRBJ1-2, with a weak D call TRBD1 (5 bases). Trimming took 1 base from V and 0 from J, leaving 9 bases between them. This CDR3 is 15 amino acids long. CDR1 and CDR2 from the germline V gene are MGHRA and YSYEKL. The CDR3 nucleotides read TGCGCCAGCAGCCAAGTTCAGACAGCTAACTATGGCTACACCTTC. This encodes CASSQVQTANYGYTF.

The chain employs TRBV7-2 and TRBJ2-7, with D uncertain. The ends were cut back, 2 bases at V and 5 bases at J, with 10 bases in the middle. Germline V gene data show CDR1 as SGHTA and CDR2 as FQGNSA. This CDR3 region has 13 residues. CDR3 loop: CASSLNLENEQYF. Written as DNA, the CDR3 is TGTGCCAGCAGCTTAAACTTGGAGAACGAGCAGTACTTC. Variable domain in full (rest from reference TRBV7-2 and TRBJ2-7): GAGVSQSPSNKVTEKGKDVELRCDPISGHTALYWYRQSLGQGLEFLIYFQGNSAPDKSGLPSDRFSAERTGGSVSTLTIQRTQQEDSAVYLCASSLNLENEQYFGPGTRLTVT.

This CDR3 is CASNYGQGATDTQYF. As DNA, the CDR3 is TGTGCCAGCAACTACGGGCAGGGGGCTACAGATACGCAGTATTTT. The V call is TRBV7-8, the J call TRBJ2-3, with 8 bases lining up with TRBD1. The CDR3 covers 15 residues. CDR1 is SGHVS, CDR2 FQNEAQ, per germline. V lost 7 bases and J lost 3; bases outside the gene matches: 9.

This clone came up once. This chain's CDR3 is CASSIRGNYGYTF. The CDR3 nucleotides are TGTGCCAGTAGTATAAGGGGGAACTATGGCTACACCTTC. The chain employs TRBV19 and TRBJ1-2; possible D gene TRBD1, 6 bases. V lost 2 bases and J lost 2, with 6 bases in between. CDR3 size: 13 residues. Germline CDR1 and CDR2: LNHDA and SQIVND (reference sequence). Full variable domain (remainder filled in from reference TRBV19 and TRBJ1-2): DGGITQSPKYLFRKEGQNVTLSCEQNLNHDAMYWYRQDPGQGLRLIYYSQIVNDFQKGDIAEGYSVSREKKESFPLTVTSAQKNPTAFYLCASSIRGNYGYTFGSGTRLTVV.

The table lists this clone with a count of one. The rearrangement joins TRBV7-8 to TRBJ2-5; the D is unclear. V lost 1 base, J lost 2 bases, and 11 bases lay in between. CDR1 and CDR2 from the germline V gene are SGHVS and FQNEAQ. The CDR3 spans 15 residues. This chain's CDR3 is CASSLEVSVQETQYF. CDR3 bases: TGTGCCAGCAGCTTAGAGGTCAGCGTTCAAGAGACCCAGTACTTC.

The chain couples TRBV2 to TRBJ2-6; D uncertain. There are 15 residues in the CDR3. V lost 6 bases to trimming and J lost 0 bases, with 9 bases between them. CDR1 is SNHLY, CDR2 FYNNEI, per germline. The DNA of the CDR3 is TGTGCCAGCAGCTTACACTACTCTGGGGCCAACGTCCTGACTTTC. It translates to CASSLHYSGANVLTF.